Listed here is a single T cell receptor beta chain. Generated by immunoSEQ multiplex PCR, the TCRdb table keeps only in-frame clones and is missing some. The table includes approximately 200,000 clones, approximately 86% detected once. These data come from a study of blood T cell repertoires in COVID-19. Study at large: Specimens from acute and convalescent COVID-19 originated in the United States, Italy and Spain. PBMCs, B-cell-depleted T cells, or T cells provided the cDNA or gDNA that made up the material.

Someone with COVID-19 had been met by exposed participants within 2 weeks before study entry. Deletions cut 4 bases from V and 1 base from J, with 12 bases between. Germline CDR1 and CDR2: SGHVS and FQNEAQ. This CDR3 is built from 15 residues. This receptor was identified in a woman under 40 who had been exposed to COVID-19. The specimen sequenced was PBMCs or T cells enriched from blood (not recorded which). The chain employs TRBV7-8 and TRBJ2-3; perhaps TRBD1 as D (6 bases). CDR3 protein: CASSYREIGTDTQYF. CDR3 sequence (DNA): TGTGCCAGCAGCTACAGGGAGATAGGCACAGATACGCAGTATTTT.